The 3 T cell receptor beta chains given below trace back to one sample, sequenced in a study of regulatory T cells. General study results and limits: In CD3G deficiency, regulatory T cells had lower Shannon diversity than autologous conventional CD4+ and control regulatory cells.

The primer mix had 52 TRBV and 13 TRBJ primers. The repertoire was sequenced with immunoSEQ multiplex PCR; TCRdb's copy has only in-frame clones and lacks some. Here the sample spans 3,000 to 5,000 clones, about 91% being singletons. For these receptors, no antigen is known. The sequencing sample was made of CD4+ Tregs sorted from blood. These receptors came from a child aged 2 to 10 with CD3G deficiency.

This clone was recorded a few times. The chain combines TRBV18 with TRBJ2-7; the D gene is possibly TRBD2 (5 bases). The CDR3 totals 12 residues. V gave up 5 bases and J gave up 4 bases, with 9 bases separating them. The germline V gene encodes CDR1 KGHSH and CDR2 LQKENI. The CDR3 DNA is TGTGCCAGCTCAAATACGGGGTACGAGCAGTACTTC. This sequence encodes CASSNTGYEQYF.

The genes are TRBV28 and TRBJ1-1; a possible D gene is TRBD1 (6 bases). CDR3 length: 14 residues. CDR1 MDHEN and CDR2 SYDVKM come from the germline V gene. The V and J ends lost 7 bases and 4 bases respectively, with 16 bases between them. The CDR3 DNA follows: TGTGCCAGCACCAATCCGGGGGCTGGCACTGAAGCTTTCTTT. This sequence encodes CASTNPGAGTEAFF.

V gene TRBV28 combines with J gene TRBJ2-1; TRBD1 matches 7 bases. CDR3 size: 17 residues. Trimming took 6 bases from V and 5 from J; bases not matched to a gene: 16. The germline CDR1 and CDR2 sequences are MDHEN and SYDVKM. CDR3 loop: CASSTNRGASMDNEQFF. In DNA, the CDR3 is TGTGCCAGCAGCACTAACAGGGGCGCCTCGATGGACAATGAGCAGTTCTTC.